The T cell receptor (beta chain) under discussion was sequenced for a study of T cell responses to AZD1222 COVID-19 vaccine. Across the study: Second doses were pooled across both intervals (about 4 or about 12 weeks).

Assay: immunoSEQ multiplex PCR; the TCRdb copy retains only in-frame clones and omits some. The sample holds 130,000 to 150,000 clones, less than 95% seen once. Points on this clone: The antigen is undetermined.

General observations from the study: There were mostly white British donors and more females than males, and clonal diversity was possibly underestimated. CD4 TCRs covered the whole spike, strongest at regions 160-218 and 743-854.

The sample in question was peripheral blood, obtained on day 0 of AZD1222 vaccination. The TCR comes from an adult in good health.

This CDR3 is CASSPERSAVLEQYF. In nucleotides, the CDR3 is TGTGCCAGCAGTCCGGAGCGGTCGGCCGTTCTCGAGCAGTACTTC. V is TRBV2 and J is TRBJ2-7, with D possibly matching TRBD2 (5 bases). This CDR3 comprises 15 residues. The germline V gene has CDR1 SNHLY and CDR2 FYNNEI. V was clipped by 5 bases and J by 6 bases, with 20 bases between them.